This entry lists 9 T cell receptor beta chains sequenced from one sample in a study of blood T cell repertoires in COVID-19 (TCRdb year 2020). The library was built by means of the immunoSEQ multiplex PCR assay. Drawn from immuneACCESS, this table holds only the in-frame rearrangements with V and J called that TCRdb kept. Clones are partly lost; checked studies trace under half to an unresolved V gene and leave the rest unexplained. The sample has approximately 320,000 clones on record, approximately 85% of them singletons. The ten largest clonotypes hold approximately 7.9% of the sample. The sequenced sample consisted of peripheral blood. Source of these receptors: a human donor in a cohort sampled during active COVID-19.

The V and J genes are TRBV20-1 and TRBJ1-2; 7 bases are shared with TRBD1. CDR1 and CDR2 from the germline V gene are DFQATT and SNEGSKA (reference sequence). This CDR3 has 15 amino acids. The V and J ends lost 3 bases and 7 bases, in that order; junction bases with no gene match: 14. CDR3 nucleotides: TGCAGTGCTAGTACCAATCAACAGGGGTTTTTTGGCTACACCTTC. Protein product: CSASTNQQGFFGYTF.

The V call is TRBV10-3, the J call TRBJ2-3; 9 bases are shared with TRBD2. This CDR3 region has 19 residues. CDR1 and CDR2 from the germline V gene are ENHRY and SYGVKD. V dropped 4 bases and J dropped 2; count of bases not matched to a gene: 16. DNA for the CDR3: TGTGCCATCAGTGCACGGCTAGCGGGGCCGACTGGATACACAGATACGCAGTATTTT. Translated: CAISARLAGPTGYTDTQYF.

V gene TRBV7-9 combines with J gene TRBJ1-3, with D possibly being TRBD1 (5 bases). V was pared by 6 bases and J by 2 bases, with 20 bases between. Germline CDR1 SEHNR, CDR2 FQNEAQ (reference sequence). The CDR3 length is 17 residues. The CDR3: CASSSKRPGLPGNTIYF. In DNA, the CDR3 is TGTGCCAGCAGTTCGAAAAGACCAGGGTTACCTGGAAACACCATATATTTT.

The chain is built from TRBV3-1 (or the pseudogene TRBV3-2) and TRBJ1-2; 12 bases match TRBD1. Per the germline V gene, CDR1 is LGHDT and CDR2 is YNNKEL (reference sequence). V shed 4 bases and J 8 bases; nucleotides not matched to a gene: 17. The CDR3 has 18 residues. This CDR3 is CASSPYSGQGALTFGYTF. Written as DNA, the CDR3 is TGTGCCAGCAGCCCATATTCGGGACAGGGGGCGCTTACTTTCGGCTACACCTTC.

The chain joins TRBV6-5 to TRBJ1-1, with 8 bases fitting TRBD1. The V gene end was trimmed by 6 bases and the J gene end by 5 bases; junction bases not matched to a gene: 5. The germline CDR1 and CDR2 sequences are MNHEY and SVGAGI. The CDR3 covers 13 residues. The CDR3, as DNA: TGTGCCAGCAGCGACAGGGGAGAGACTGAAGCTTTCTTT. Protein: CASSDRGETEAFF.

The rearrangement links TRBV6-1 to TRBJ1-3; D is unclear. Trimming pared 1 base from V and 4 bases from J, leaving 14 bases between. Germline V gives CDR1 MNHNS, CDR2 SASEGT. The CDR3 sequence is 16 residues long. The CDR3 here is CASSEGRVLKGNTIYF. The CDR3 DNA reads as TGTGCCAGCAGTGAAGGTCGGGTTCTGAAAGGAAACACCATATATTTT.

The chain combines TRBV7-3 with TRBJ2-7, with TRBD2 matching 8 bases. Germline V CDR1 and CDR2: SGHTA, FQGTGA. Germline trimming cut 5 bases from V and 4 bases from J; bases unmatched to any gene: 7. This CDR3 is built from 14 residues. DNA of the CDR3: TGTGCCAGCAGCCCCGGGGGGGGAGGATACGAGCAGTACTTC. Its translation: CASSPGGGGYEQYF. The entire variable domain, with the rest obtained from reference TRBV7-3 and TRBJ2-7, is as follows: GAGVSQTPSNKVTEKGKYVELRCDPISGHTALYWYRQSLGQGPEFLIYFQGTGAADDSGLPNDRFFAVRPEGSVSTLKIQRTERGDSAVYLCASSPGGGGYEQYFGPGTRLTVT.

The gene calls are TRBV5-5 and TRBJ2-6; 9 bases fit TRBD1. CDR3 size: 17 residues. After removal of 0 bases from V and 0 bases from J, the junction contained 1 base not matched to a gene. CDR1 and CDR2 (germline): SGHKS, YYEKEE (reference sequence). The CDR3 nucleotides read TGTGCCAGCAGCTTGGGACAGGGGGTCTCTGGGGCCAACGTCCTGACTTTC. The encoded protein is CASSLGQGVSGANVLTF.

The J gene is TRBJ2-7, the V gene TRBV4-1; 11 positions agree with TRBD1. J lost 3 bases, V lost 3 bases, and 4 bases had no gene match. The CDR3 extends over 15 amino acids. Per the germline V gene, CDR1 is MGHRA and CDR2 is YSYEKL. Here the CDR3 DNA reads TGCGCCAGCAGCCAGGCCGGGACAGGGGGCTACGAGCAGTACTTC. It is translated as CASSQAGTGGYEQYF.